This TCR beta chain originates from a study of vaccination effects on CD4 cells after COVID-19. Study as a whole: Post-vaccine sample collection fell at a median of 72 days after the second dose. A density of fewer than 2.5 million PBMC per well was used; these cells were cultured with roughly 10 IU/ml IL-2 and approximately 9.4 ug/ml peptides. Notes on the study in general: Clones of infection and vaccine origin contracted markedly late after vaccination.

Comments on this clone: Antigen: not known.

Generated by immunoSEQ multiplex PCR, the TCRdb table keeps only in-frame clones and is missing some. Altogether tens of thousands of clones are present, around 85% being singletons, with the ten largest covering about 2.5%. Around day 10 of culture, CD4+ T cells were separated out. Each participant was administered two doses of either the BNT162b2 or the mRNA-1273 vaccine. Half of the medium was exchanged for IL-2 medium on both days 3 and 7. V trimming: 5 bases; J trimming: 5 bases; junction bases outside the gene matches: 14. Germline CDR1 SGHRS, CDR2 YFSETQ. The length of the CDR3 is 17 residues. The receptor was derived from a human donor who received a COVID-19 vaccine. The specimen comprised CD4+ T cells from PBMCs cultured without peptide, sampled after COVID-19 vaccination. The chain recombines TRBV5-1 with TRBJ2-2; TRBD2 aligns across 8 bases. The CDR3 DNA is TGCGCCAGCAGTATGTCCGGCGGGACTAGTGGGACCGGGGAGCTGTTTTTT. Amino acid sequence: CASSMSGGTSGTGELFF.